A selection of T cell receptor beta chains follows, all from one sample in a study of blood T cells in healthy people across ages. One entry per CDR3 protein results from TCRdb running MiXCR on the 5' RACE reads. The sample includes about 580,000 distinct CDR3 sequences, under 55% of them seen just once. Material for sequencing was blood. The receptors shown here come from a man aged 80 or over in good health. Both conserved end residues are part of each CDR3.

j_call v_call cdr3_aa
TRBJ2-5 TRBV29-1 CSATGAEETQYF
TRBJ2-2 TRBV4-3 CASSLLSGSGTGELFF
TRBJ2-2 TRBV6-1 CASSRAGQNTGELFF
TRBJ2-7 TRBV7-6 CTSSSMGGNALEQYF
. TRBV20-1 CSAKLWDIQYF
TRBJ2-7 TRBV20-1 CSAKRGSYEQYF
TRBJ2-3 TRBV7-2 CASRGSGTNTDTQYF
TRBJ1-6 TRBV12-3/TRBV12-4 CASSPQRARNSPLHF
TRBJ2-4 TRBV7-2 CASSSGLLAKNIQYF
TRBJ2-1 TRBV14 CASSQGGRLAYNEQFF
TRBJ1-6 TRBV27 CASSPSGANSPLHF
TRBJ2-7 TRBV28 CASRTVGDEQYF
TRBJ2-1 TRBV7-3 CAGSPPANNEQFF
TRBJ2-1 TRBV7-2 CASSGRANFYNEQFF
. TRBV29-1 CSAAARKGYEQYF
TRBJ2-6 TRBV20-1 CSARVPLAGDSGANVLTF
TRBJ1-2 TRBV4-1 CASSQDYRFYGYTF
TRBJ2-3 TRBV12-3/TRBV12-4 CASRTSGGTSTDTQYF
TRBJ2-1 TRBV7-2 CASSYSGAVSYNEQFF
TRBJ2-7 TRBV6-2/TRBV6-3 CASRPTSRPLYEQYF
TRBJ2-3 TRBV20-1 CSARVSGGVRDTQYF
TRBJ2-1 TRBV2 CASIRGGGYNEQFF
TRBJ2-1 TRBV2 CASRDSGGSYNEQFF